This TCR beta chain is drawn from a study of blood T cell repertoires in COVID-19 (dated by TCRdb to 2020 to 2022). For the wider study: Collaborator samples came from the United States, Italy and Spain and covered acute and convalescent phases of COVID-19. Where available, HLA class I and class II types were taken from metadata supplied by the sample provider and were not determined by assay-based typing. A freely available public database, intended as a resource for researchers studying the immune response to SARS-CoV-2, is where the repertoires were released. The prospective study material was composed of cDNA or gDNA derived from T cells, B-cell-depleted T cells, or PBMCs. The dataset comprised deeply sampled blood TCRbeta repertoires from subjects exposed to, actively infected with, or recovered from COVID-19. Sample metadata almost always included a de-identified subject ID, COVID-19 status, age in years and sex. The samples were drawn from two sources: the first 160 participants of the ongoing ImmuneRACE study, and 1,254 subjects contributed by 6 global collaborators. What the work shows at the level of the full study, not this receptor alone: The quantity of clinical and demographic metadata differed by source and by participant and was supplied without curation.

In Seattle, one collaborating source enrolled patients while the infection was active and tracked those patients longitudinally over the course of disease. Whole blood was collected in K2EDTA tubes by collaborating institutions according to the institutions' own protocols. For TCRbeta analysis, collaborators shipped samples in one of three forms: frozen whole blood, isolated PBMCs, or DNA extracted from either of those sample types. A word on this clone: The clone's antigen remains unknown. Base-call qualities are not available, and no considerably larger clone is one nucleotide away.

TCRbeta CDR3 regions were amplified from genomic DNA using the immunoSEQ Assay, a bias-controlled multiplex PCR. Regarding the original processing steps: The number of nucleated cells in each sample was estimated from the amplification of reference gene primers within the assay. To quantify the absolute abundance of each unique TCRbeta CDR3 rearrangement, sequence reads were collapsed and filtered. Productive Simpson clonality was computed per sample as the square root of Simpson's diversity index over productive rearrangements. Here the immuneACCESS table is served through TCRdb, limited to in-frame sequences with V and J called. Missing clones are a known gap in these copies; in checked studies unresolved V genes cover under half, and the rest lacks a known reason. The DNA was the basis for D and trimming; V, J and clone size are from that table. Present in this sample are about 170,000 clones, around four fifths of which were seen just once. The ten largest clones capture around 8.9% of the sample.

The CDR3 measures 15 amino acids from cysteine to phenylalanine. The DNA shown is the 45-base CDR3, in frame from base 1. CDR1 and CDR2, per the germline V gene (reference sequence), are LNHDA and SQIVND. A distance of 12 bases separates the germline ends of V and J, which lose 4 bases and 0 bases respectively. This sequence uses TRBV19 and TRBJ1-1; TRBD1 might be the D gene, on 5 matching bases. Source material: peripheral blood. The sequence came from an elderly woman with COVID-19, enrolled during active disease. At the DNA level, the sequence is TGTGCCAGTAGTACTAGACAGCTTATGAACACTGAAGCTTTCTTT. Translated, it gives CASSTRQLMNTEAFF.